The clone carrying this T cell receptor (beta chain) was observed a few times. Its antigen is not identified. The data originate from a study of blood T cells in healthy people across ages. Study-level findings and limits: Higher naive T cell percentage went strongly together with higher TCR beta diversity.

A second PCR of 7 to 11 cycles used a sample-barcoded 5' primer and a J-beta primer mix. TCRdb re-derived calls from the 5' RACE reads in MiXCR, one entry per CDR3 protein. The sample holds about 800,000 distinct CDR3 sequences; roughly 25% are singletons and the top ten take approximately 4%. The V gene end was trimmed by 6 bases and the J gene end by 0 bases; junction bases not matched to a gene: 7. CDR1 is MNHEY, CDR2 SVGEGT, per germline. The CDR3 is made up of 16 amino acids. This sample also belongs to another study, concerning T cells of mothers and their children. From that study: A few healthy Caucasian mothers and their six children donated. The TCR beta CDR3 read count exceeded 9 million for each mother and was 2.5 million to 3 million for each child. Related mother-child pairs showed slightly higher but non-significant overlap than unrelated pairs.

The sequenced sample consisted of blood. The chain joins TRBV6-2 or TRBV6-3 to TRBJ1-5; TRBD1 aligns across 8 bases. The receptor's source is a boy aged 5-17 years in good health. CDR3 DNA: TGTGCCAGCAGCTTACGACAGGGGAATAGCAATCAGCCCCAGCATTTT. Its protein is CASSLRQGNSNQPQHF.